This T cell receptor beta chain appears in the sequencing data of a study of long-term antiretroviral therapy in people with HIV. Overall study results and limits: ART was followed by higher diversity that remained below transplant donor controls. ART adherence, viral resistance and therapy changes were not recorded.

Survey level was the resolution at which the v3.0 immunoSEQ assay ran. For every sample, sequencing targeted 40,000-50,000 T-cell genomes. Assay: immunoSEQ multiplex PCR; the TCRdb copy retains only in-frame clones and omits some. The sample gives around 27,000 clones, about 91% of which show up once; roughly 5% is in the top ten. In germline, CDR1 is SQVTM, CDR2 ANQGSEA. Trimming shortened V by 7 bases and J by 5 bases, and 14 bases separated the two germline ends. This CDR3 has 12 residues. Comment on this clone: What it binds is not known.

Sampling of each donor yielded at least one pre-ART PBMC sample and at least two post-ART PBMC samples. Sequencing was performed on unsorted PBMCs, taken about 4.3 years after starting antiretroviral therapy. This clonotype was obtained from a man younger than 40 with HIV. This chain connects TRBV29-1 to TRBJ2-5; no reliable D call. The CDR3 sequence: CSASRIGETQYF. The CDR3 DNA is TGCAGCGCCTCTAGAATTGGTGAGACCCAGTACTTC.